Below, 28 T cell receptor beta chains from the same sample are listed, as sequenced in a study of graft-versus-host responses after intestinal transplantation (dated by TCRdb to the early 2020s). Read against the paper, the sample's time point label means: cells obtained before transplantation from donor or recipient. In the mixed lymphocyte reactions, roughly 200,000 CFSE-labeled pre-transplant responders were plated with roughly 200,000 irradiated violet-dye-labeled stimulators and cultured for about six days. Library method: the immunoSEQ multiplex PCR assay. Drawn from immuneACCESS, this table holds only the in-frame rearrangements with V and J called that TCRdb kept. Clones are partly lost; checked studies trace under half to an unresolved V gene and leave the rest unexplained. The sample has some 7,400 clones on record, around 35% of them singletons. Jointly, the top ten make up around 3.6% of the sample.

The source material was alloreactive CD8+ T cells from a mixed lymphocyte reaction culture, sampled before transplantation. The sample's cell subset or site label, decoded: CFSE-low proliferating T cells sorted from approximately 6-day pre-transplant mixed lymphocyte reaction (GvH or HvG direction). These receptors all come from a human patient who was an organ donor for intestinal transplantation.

CDR3 sequence reads: CASSSGRGGYSYNEQFF. As DNA, the CDR3 is TGCGCCAGCAGCTCGGGACGGGGGGGGTACTCCTACAATGAGCAGTTCTTC. The chain has TRBV5-1 and TRBJ2-1; TRBD2 matches at 8 bases. V lost 3 bases to trimming and J lost 0 bases; unmatched junction nucleotides: 8. Germline CDR1 is SGHRS and CDR2 is YFSETQ. The CDR3 covers 17 residues.

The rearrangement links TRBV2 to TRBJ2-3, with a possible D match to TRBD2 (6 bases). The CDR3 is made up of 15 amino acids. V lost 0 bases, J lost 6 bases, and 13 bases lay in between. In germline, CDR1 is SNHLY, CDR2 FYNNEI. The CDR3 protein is CASSEARLATDTQYF. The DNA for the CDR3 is TGTGCCAGCAGTGAAGCGCGCCTAGCGACCGATACGCAGTATTTT.

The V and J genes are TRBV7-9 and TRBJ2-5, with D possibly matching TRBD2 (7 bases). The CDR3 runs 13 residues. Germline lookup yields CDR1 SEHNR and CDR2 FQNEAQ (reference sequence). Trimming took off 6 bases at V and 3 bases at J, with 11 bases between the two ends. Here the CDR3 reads CASRGGGEETQYF. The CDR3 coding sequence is TGTGCCAGCAGGGGAGGGGGAGAAGAGACCCAGTACTTC. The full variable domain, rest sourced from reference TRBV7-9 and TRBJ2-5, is DTGVSQNPRHKITKRGQNVTFRCDPISEHNRLYWYRQTLGQGPEFLTYFQNEAQLEKSRLLSDRFSAERPKGSFSTLEIQRTEQGDSAMYLCASRGGGEETQYFGPGTRLLVL.

In DNA form, the CDR3 reads TGTGCCAGCACTCTATACGTGGGAACAGGGGCCAATCAGCCCCAGCATTTT. Translation gives CASTLYVGTGANQPQHF. The chain has TRBV28 and TRBJ1-5; 7 nucleotides line up with TRBD1. This CDR3 region has 17 residues. In germline, CDR1 is MDHEN, CDR2 SYDVKM. V shed 7 bases and J 3 bases; nucleotides not matched to a gene: 15. Full variable domain (missing parts from reference TRBV28 and TRBJ1-5): DVKVTQSSRYLVKRTGEKVFLECVQDMDHENMFWYRQDPGLGLRLIYFSYDVKMKEKGDIPEGYSVSREKKERFSLILESASTNQTSMYLCASTLYVGTGANQPQHFGDGTRLSIL.

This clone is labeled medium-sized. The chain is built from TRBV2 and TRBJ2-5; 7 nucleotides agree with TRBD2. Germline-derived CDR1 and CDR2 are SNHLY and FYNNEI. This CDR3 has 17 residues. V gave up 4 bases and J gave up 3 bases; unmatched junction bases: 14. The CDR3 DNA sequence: TGTGCCAGCAGTGGCCGGACTAGTAGGATGGGCGAAGAGACCCAGTACTTC. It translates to CASSGRTSRMGEETQYF.

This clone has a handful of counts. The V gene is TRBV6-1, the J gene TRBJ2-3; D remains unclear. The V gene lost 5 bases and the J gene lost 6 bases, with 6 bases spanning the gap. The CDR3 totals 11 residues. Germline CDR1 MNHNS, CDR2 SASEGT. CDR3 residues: CASSYYDTQYF. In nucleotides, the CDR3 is TGTGCCAGCAGTTATTATGATACGCAGTATTTT.

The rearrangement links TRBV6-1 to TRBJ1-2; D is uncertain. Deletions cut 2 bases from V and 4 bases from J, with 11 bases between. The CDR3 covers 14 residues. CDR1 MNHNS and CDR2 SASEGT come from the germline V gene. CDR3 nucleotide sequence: TGTGCCAGCAGTGAATTGACTTCCGGCTATGGCTACACCTTC. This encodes CASSELTSGYGYTF.

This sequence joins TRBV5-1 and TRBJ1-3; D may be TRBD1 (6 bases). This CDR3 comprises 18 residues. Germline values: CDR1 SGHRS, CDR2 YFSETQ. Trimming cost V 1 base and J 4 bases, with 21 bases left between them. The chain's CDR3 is CASSLYTPSGVIGNTIYF. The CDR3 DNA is TGCGCCAGCAGCTTGTACACCCCGTCAGGGGTCATCGGAAACACCATATATTTT.

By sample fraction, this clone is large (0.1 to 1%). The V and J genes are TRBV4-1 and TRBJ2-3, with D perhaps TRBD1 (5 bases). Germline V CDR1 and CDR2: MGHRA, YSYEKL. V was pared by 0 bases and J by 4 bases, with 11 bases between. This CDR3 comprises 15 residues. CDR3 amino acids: CASSQEDTSADTQYF. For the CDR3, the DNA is TGCGCCAGCAGCCAAGAGGACACCTCTGCAGATACGCAGTATTTT.

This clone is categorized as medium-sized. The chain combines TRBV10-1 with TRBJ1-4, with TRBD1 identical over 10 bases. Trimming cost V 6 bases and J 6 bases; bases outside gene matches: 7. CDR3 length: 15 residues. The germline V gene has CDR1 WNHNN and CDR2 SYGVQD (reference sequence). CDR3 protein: CASSGQGERYEKLFF. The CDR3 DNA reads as TGCGCCAGCAGCGGACAGGGGGAACGTTATGAAAAACTGTTTTTT.

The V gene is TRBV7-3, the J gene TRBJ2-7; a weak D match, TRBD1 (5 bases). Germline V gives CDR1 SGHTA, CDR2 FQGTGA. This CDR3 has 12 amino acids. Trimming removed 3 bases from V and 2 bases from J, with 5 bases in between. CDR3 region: CASSLDTYEQYF. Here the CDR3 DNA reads TGTGCCAGCAGCTTGGACACCTACGAGCAGTACTTC.

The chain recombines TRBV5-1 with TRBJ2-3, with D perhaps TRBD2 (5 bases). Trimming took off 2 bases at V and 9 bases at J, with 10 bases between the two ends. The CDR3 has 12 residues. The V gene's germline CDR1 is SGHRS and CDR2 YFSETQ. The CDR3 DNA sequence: TGCGCCAGCAGCTTCTGGGGAGAAACGCAGTATTTT. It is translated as CASSFWGETQYF.

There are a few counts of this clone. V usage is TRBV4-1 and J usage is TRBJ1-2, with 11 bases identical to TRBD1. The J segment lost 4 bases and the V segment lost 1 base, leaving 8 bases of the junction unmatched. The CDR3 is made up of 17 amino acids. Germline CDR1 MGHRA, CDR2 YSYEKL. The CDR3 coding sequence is TGCGCCAGCAGCCAAGGGGACAGGGGGTGGCCCATCTATGGCTACACCTTC. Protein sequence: CASSQGDRGWPIYGYTF.

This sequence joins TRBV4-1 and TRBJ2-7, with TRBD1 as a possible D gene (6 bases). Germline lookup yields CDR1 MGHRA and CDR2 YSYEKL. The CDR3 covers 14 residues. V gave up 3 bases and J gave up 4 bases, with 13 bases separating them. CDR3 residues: CASSQPGQRYEQYF. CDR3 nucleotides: TGCGCCAGCAGCCAGCCCGGACAGAGGTACGAGCAGTACTTC.

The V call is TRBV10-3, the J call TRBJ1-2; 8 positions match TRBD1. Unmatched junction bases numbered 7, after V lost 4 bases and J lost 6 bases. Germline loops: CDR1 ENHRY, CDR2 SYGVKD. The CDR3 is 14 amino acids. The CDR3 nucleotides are TGTGCCATCAGTGTCCGGACAGGGTTAGATGGCTACACCTTC. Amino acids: CAISVRTGLDGYTF.

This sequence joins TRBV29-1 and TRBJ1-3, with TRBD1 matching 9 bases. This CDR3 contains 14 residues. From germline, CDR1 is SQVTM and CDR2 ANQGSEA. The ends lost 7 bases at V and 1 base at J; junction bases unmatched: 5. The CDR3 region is CSALGTGSGNTIYF. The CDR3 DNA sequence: TGCAGCGCCCTGGGGACAGGGTCTGGAAACACCATATATTTT.

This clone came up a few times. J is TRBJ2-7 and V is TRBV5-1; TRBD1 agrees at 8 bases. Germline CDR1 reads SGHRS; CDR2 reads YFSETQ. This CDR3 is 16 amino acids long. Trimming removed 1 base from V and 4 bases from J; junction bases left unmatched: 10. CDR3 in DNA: TGCGCCAGCAGCTTGTCGGTGGGGCAGGGGGCTTACGAGCAGTACTTC. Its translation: CASSLSVGQGAYEQYF. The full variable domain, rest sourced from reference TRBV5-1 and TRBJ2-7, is KAGVTQTPRYLIKTRGQQVTLSCSPISGHRSVSWYQQTPGQGLQFLFEYFSETQRNKGNFPGRFSGRQFSNSRSEMNVSTLELGDSALYLCASSLSVGQGAYEQYFGPGTRLTVT.

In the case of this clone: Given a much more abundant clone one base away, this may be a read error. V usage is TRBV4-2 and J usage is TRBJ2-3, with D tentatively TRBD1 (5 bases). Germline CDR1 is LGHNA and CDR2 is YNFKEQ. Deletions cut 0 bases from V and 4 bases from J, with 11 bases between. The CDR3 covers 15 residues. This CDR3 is CASSQEDTSADTQYF. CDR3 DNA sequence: TGTGCCAGCAGCCAAGAGGACACCTCTGCAGATACGCAGTATTTT.

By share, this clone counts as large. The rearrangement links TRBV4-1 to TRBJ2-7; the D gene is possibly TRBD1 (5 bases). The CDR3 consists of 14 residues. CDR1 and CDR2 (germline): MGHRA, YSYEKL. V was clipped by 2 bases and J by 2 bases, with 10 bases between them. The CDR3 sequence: CASSQIDSTYEQYF. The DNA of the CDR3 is TGCGCCAGCAGCCAAATAGACAGTACCTACGAGCAGTACTTC.

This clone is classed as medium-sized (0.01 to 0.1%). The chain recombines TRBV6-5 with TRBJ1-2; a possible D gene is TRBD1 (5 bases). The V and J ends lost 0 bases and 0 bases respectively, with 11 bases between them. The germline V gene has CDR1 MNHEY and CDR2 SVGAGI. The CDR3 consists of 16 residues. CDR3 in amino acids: CASSYSIGGANYGYTF. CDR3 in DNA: TGTGCCAGCAGTTACTCGATCGGGGGAGCTAACTATGGCTACACCTTC.

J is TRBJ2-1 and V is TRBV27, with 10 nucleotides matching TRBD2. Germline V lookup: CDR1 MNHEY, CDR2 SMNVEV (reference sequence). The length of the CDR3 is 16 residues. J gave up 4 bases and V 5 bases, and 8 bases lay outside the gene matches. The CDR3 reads CASSDAGLAMYNEQFF. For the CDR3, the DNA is TGTGCCAGCAGTGACGCGGGACTAGCGATGTACAATGAGCAGTTCTTC.

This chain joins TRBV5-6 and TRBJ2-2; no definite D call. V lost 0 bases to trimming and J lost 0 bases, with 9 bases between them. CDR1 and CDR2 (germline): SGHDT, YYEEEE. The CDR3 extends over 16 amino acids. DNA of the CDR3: TGTGCCAGCAGCTTGGGTGAAAGCGCGAACACCGGGGAGCTGTTTTTT. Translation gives CASSLGESANTGELFF.

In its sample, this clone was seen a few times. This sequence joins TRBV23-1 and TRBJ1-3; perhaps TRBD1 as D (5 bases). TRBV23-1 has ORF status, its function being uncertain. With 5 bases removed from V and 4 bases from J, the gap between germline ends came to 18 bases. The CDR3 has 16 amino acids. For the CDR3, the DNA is TGCGCCAGCAGTTGGGACCACCCAGCGGGAGGAAACACCATATATTTT. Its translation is CASSWDHPAGGNTIYF.

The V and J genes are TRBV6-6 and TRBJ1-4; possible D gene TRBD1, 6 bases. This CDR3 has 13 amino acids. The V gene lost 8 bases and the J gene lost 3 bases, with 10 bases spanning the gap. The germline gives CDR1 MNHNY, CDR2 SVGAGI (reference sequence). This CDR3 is CASGGQPNEKLFF. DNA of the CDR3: TGTGCCAGCGGCGGACAGCCTAATGAAAAACTGTTTTTT.

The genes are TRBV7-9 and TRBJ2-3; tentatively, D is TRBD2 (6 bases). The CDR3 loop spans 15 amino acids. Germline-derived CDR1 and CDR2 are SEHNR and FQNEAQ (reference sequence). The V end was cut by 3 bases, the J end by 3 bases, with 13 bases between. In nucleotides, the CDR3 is TGTGCCAGCAGCTTTTTGGGGGGAACGACAGATACGCAGTATTTT. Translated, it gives CASSFLGGTTDTQYF.

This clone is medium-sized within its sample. CDR3 nucleotides: TGTGCCAGCAGCTTGGTCCCAGGCTACTACGAGCAGTACTTC. This sequence encodes CASSLVPGYYEQYF. The gene calls are TRBV5-5 and TRBJ2-7; the D is unclear. V was trimmed by 0 bases and J by 3 bases, leaving 10 bases between them. Germline CDR1 and CDR2: SGHKS and YYEKEE (reference sequence). CDR3 length: 14 amino acids.

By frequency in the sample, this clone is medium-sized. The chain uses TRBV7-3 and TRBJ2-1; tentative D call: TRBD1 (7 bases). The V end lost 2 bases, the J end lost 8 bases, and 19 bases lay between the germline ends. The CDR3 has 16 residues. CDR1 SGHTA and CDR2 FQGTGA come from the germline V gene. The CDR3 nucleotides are TGTGCCAGCAGCTTAGAACCAGGGGGGCGCGGATATGAGCAGTTCTTC. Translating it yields CASSLEPGGRGYEQFF.

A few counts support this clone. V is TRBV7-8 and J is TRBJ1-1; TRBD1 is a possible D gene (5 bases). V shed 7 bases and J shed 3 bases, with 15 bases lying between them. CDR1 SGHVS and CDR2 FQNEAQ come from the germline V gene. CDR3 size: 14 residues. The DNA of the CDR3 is TGTGCCAGCACCCTTAGGGGCATGGACACTGAAGCTTTCTTT. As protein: CASTLRGMDTEAFF.